The rows below give T cell receptor beta chains drawn from one sample of a study of T-cell reconstitution after alpha-beta-depleted transplantation in children. TCRdb re-called the PCR reads with MiXCR, one entry per CDR3 protein. The sample lists about 440,000 distinct CDR3 sequences; around two fifths were seen once. The input for sequencing was PBMCs, taken before TCRalphabeta/CD19-depleted stem cell transplant. Every receptor here comes from a girl aged 2 to 10 with aplastic anemia, due to receive a stem cell transplant. CDR3s include the opening cysteine and the closing phenylalanine or tryptophan. Part of the rows lack a size; the others show once, few, many or a class for expanded clones.

V,size,J,CDR3
TRBV20-1,many,TRBJ2-5,CSAPETQYF
TRBV11-2,.,TRBJ2-1,CASSGLRGRAYNEQFF
TRBV4-1,.,TRBJ2-7,CASSQEGPASGRWISYEQYF
TRBV7-2,few,TRBJ2-3,CASSEQGDTQYF
TRBV7-9,.,TRBJ2-3,CASSLDKTDTQYF
TRBV2,many,TRBJ1-4,CASSSDRLYQNEKLFF
TRBV7-3,.,TRBJ2-1,CASSSIGSEQFF
TRBV5-1,.,TRBJ2-7,CASSFTGPSYEQYF
TRBV5-6,many,TRBJ2-1,CASSFRSSDNEQFF
TRBV12-3/TRBV12-4,.,TRBJ2-7,CASSFTRTYEQYF
TRBV6-2/TRBV6-3,.,TRBJ2-5,CASRRDRTKETQYF
TRBV7-8,.,TRBJ2-3,CATALAGRTDTQYF
TRBV20-1,.,TRBJ2-3,CSASTRTSGRGVTQYF
TRBV7-8,many,TRBJ1-5,CASSSWTGDGNQPQHF
TRBV4-1,.,TRBJ2-2,CASSRLLAGGLGGELFF
TRBV15,.,TRBJ2-7,CATSRDLKAFGSGEQYF
TRBV7-9,.,TRBJ2-6,CASSRGQSGANVLTF
TRBV5-8,.,TRBJ1-3,CASPWGRPSIYGNTIYF
TRBV5-1,.,TRBJ1-6,CASSLAGIGQGYNSPLHF
TRBV6-6,many,TRBJ2-5,CASSPYRKETQYF
TRBV7-9,.,TRBJ2-7,CASSLGDPYYEQYF
TRBV12-5,.,TRBJ2-7,CASGPHRGFSYEQYF
TRBV12-3/TRBV12-4,few,TRBJ2-7,CASSYGFSYEQYF
TRBV5-1,.,TRBJ2-6,CASSPGHGRSGANVLTF
TRBV7-3,.,TRBJ2-7,CASSPSGNSYEQYF
TRBV18,.,TRBJ2-7,CASSHRADREVWQYF
TRBV20-1,.,TRBJ2-7,CSARDWVRGGSYEQYF
TRBV7-8,.,TRBJ1-2,CASSPLGGGYTF
TRBV20-1,.,TRBJ2-4,CSARDREASGNIQYF
TRBV5-1,many,TRBJ2-7,CASSFGTGTYEQYF
TRBV11-3,.,TRBJ1-1,CASSLTPNAEAFF
TRBV6-2/TRBV6-3,.,TRBJ2-2,CASSYSIRPATTGELFF
TRBV15,.,TRBJ2-7,CATSRGTEAYEQYF
TRBV20-1,.,TRBJ1-1,CSAWGEAFF
TRBV27,many,TRBJ1-1,CASSLTRTTEAFF
TRBV4-1,few,TRBJ1-1,CASSPYPGVSTEAFF
TRBV7-2,once,TRBJ2-7,CASSLGLGQGADEQYF
TRBV9,many,TRBJ2-1,CASSVPSGREQFF
TRBV5-1,many,TRBJ1-4,CASSLPRGTGGEKLFF
TRBV19,few,TRBJ1-2,CASTGPARTGEHGYTF
TRBV5-6,many,TRBJ2-3,CASSLGGSGGTDTQYF
TRBV20-1,many,TRBJ2-1,CSARVATYNEQFF
TRBV20-1,.,TRBJ2-7,CSATNRDGTYEQYF
TRBV5-1,few,TRBJ1-1,CASSLLPENTEAFF
TRBV20-1,.,TRBJ2-1,CSARWSYNEQFF